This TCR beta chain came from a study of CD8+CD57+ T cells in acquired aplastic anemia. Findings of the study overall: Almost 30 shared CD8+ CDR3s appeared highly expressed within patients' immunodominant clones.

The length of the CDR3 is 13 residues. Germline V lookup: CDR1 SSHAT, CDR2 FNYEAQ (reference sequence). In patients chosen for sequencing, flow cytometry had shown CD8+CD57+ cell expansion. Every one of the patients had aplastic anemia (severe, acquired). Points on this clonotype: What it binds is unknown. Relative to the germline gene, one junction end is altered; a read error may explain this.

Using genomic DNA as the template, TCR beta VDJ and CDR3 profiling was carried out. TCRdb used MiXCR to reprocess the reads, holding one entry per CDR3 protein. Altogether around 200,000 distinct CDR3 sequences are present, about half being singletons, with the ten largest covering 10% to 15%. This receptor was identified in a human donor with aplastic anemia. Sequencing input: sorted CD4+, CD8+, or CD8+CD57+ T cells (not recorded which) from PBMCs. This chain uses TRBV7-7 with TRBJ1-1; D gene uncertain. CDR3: CASSLDTNTEAFF. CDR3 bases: TGTGCTAGCAGCTTAGATACGAACACTGAAGCTTTCTTT.